The rows below give T cell receptor beta chains drawn from one sample of a study of early T cells in non-severe SARS-CoV-2 infection. TCRdb analysed the 5' RACE reads with MiXCR anew, one entry per CDR3 protein. The sample holds under 70,000 distinct CDR3 sequences, over 9.5% seen once. The sample taken for sequencing was whole blood. These receptors were taken from an adult who was a healthcare worker with PCR-confirmed SARS-CoV-2 infection or an uninfected control (not recorded which). Each CDR3 is given with its conserved first and last residue. A row's size may be missing; if present it is once, few, many or a size class.

v_call	j_call	clone_size	cdr3_aa
TRBV12-3/TRBV12-4	TRBJ2-1	many	CASILRPYNEQFF
TRBV12-3/TRBV12-4	TRBJ2-7	many	CASSPTGAYEQYF
TRBV18	TRBJ1-4	-	CASSPRDGNEKLFF
TRBV18	TRBJ1-1	many	CASSPGGPSTEAFF
TRBV29-1	TRBJ1-1	few	CSVETWGQGNTEAFF
TRBV3-1	TRBJ2-7	few	CASSPDRGGSYEQYF
TRBV19	TRBJ1-2	many	CASRLPPGLGYTF
TRBV6-4	TRBJ2-6	many	CASSDAGTSGANVLTF
TRBV6-5	TRBJ2-1	many	CASSLDRGAYNEQFF
TRBV29-1	TRBJ2-1	many	CSVIRDSSNEQFF
TRBV19	TRBJ2-1	few	CASRPSGTGNPNEQFF
TRBV7-7	TRBJ2-1	many	CASSFGQSNEQFF
TRBV5-1	TRBJ1-1	-	CASSFLGVMNTEAFF
TRBV29-1	TRBJ2-7	-	CSVKRGSYEHYF
TRBV7-3	TRBJ1-6	few	CASSLKPLASPLHF
TRBV6-2/TRBV6-3	TRBJ2-7	many	CASRKPGRSYEQYF
TRBV6-2/TRBV6-3	TRBJ2-1	few	CASSWTGTPYNEQFF
TRBV27	TRBJ1-6	-	CASSLEGLNSPLHF
TRBV6-5	TRBJ2-7	many	CASSYDYGTSYEQYF
TRBV29-1	TRBJ2-1	many	CSVEGGRGGYNEQFF
TRBV27	TRBJ2-3	many	CASSSPSGGDRDTQYF
TRBV9	TRBJ1-4	-	CASSIRDRGTNEKLFF
TRBV19	TRBJ1-2	many	CASSQEVAGYTF
TRBV18	TRBJ2-1	-	CASSTSGRGNEQFF
TRBV6-6	TRBJ2-3	few	CASSLKDTQYF
TRBV19	TRBJ1-1	-	CASSPRTGKAEAFF
TRBV6-1	TRBJ2-7	few	CASSGRPTSGTYEQYF
TRBV29-1	TRBJ1-2	many	CSASGATQRGYTF
TRBV20-1	TRBJ2-7	-	CSASRPGGEQYF
TRBV7-9	TRBJ2-6	-	CASSSEAGANVLTF
TRBV18	TRBJ2-3	-	CASSAWTSGDPPLRTDTQYF
TRBV7-9	TRBJ1-2	many	CASSFAYGYTF
TRBV29-1	TRBJ1-1	many	CSEEVDSLNTEAFF
TRBV9	TRBJ1-1	-	CASSVVGVGTEAFF
TRBV3-1	TRBJ2-7	-	CASSQGSFYEQYF
TRBV7-6	TRBJ2-4	-	CASSLGAGENIQYF
TRBV28	TRBJ2-7	few	CASSPRTGGSYEQYF
TRBV7-2	TRBJ2-1	many	CASSLEGAVQGRNEQFF
TRBV12-3/TRBV12-4	TRBJ2-1	many	CASSPSRGLADEQFF
TRBV20-1	TRBJ2-1	-	CSARDQGGAPGSYNEQFF
TRBV7-3	TRBJ2-6	-	CASSLFPRGAGANVLTF
TRBV14	TRBJ2-3	-	CASRGQGKLRTDTQYF
TRBV7-9	TRBJ1-2	few	CASSLGGVRVNYGYTF
TRBV28	TRBJ2-7	-	CASSSPHPGRTPNSEQYF
TRBV12-3/TRBV12-4	TRBJ1-1	few	CASSLSGTGDTEAFF
TRBV19	TRBJ1-4	few	CASSALKGEKLFF
TRBV18	TRBJ2-3	few	CASSSELVESDTQYF
TRBV29-1	TRBJ1-5	-	CSVVETGGDQPQHF
TRBV3-1	TRBJ1-1	many	CASSQKGFFEAFF